The present T cell receptor beta chain was sequenced within a study of post-analysis software for immune sequencing data. Study-level results: Controls had lower frequencies than patients of 4 or 5 TRBV segments, which included TRBV5-6, TRBV5-1 and TRBV20-1. For normalized Chao1 diversity, multiple sclerosis patients scored significantly lower than controls did.

Sequencing libraries made from TCR beta cDNA carried unique molecular identifiers. TCRdb ran MiXCR on the PCR reads and lists one entry per CDR3 protein. The table includes about 820,000 distinct CDR3 sequences, about 53% detected once. With respect to this clonotype: Its antigen is unknown.

Germline V gene lookup returns CDR1 MGHRA and CDR2 YSYEKL. With 2 bases clipped from V and 5 bases from J, the junction kept 7 bases outside the gene matches. The CDR3 is made up of 16 amino acids. Sequencing input: blood. V is TRBV4-1 and J is TRBJ2-7; 12 bases align to TRBD2. This TCR came from a girl between 10 and 17 years old with multiple sclerosis. CDR3: CASSQLGLAGTDEQYF. The CDR3 nucleotides are TGCGCCAGCAGCCAACTCGGACTAGCGGGGACGGACGAGCAGTACTTC.